This T cell receptor delta chain was identified during a study of gamma-delta chains in newborns, infants, children. Study as a whole: Polyclonal expansion of innate γδ T cells after birth follows microbial exposure.

TCRdb reprocessed the reads through CATT. The sample shows roughly 6,100 delta-chain clones, approximately 2.4% of them seen only once. J lost 0 bases, V lost 2 bases, and 4 bases had no gene match. The CDR3 is 15 residues long. Germline V lookup: CDR1 GEAIGNYY, CDR2 EKD. This clone is judged medium-sized. The TCR originated in a child who was a newborn, infant or young child, either healthy, febrile or measles-vaccinated (not recorded which). The chain uses TRDV2 and TRDJ1, with TRDD3 identical over 8 bases. Material: blood. CDR3 nucleotides: TGTGCCTGTGACAGACTGGGGGCCTACACCGATAAACTCATCTTT. Its translation is CACDRLGAYTDKLIF.